This TCR beta chain was sequenced during a study of T cell responses to AZD1222 COVID-19 vaccine. Overall study context: Second-dose recipients at about 4 or about 12 weeks were treated as one pooled group.

General study findings and limits: Among AZD1222 vaccinees, only 5 to 7 were seropositive at baseline. The study found vaccine-associated CD4 TCRs spanning spike, dominant at 160-218 and 743-854. Every sample of the repertoires postdated the peak T cell response.

On this clone itself: Antigen: not known.

Trimming removed 4 bases from V and 1 base from J, with 4 bases in between. This CDR3 comprises 12 residues. TCRdb keeps only in-frame clones here, not all; method: immunoSEQ multiplex PCR. This table holds 150,000 to 200,000 clones, more than 85% found once. The source of this sequence is an adult in good health. J is TRBJ1-1 and V is TRBV12-3 or TRBV12-4; D ambiguous. Material: peripheral blood, obtained on day 0 of AZD1222 vaccination. In nucleotides, the CDR3 is TGTGCCAGCAGTTACAGGAACACTGAAGCTTTCTTT. Protein sequence: CASSYRNTEAFF.